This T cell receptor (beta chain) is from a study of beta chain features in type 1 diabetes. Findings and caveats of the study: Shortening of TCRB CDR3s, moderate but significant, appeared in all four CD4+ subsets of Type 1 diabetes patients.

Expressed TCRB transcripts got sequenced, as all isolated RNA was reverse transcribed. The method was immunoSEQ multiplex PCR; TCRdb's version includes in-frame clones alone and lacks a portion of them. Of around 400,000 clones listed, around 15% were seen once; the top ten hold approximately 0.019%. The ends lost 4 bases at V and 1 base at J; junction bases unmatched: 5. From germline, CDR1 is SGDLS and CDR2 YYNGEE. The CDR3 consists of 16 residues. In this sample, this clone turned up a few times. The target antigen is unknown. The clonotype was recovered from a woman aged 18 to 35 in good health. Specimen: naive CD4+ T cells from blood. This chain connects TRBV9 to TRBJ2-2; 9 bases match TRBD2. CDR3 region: CASSLRTSVNTGELFF. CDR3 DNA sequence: TGTGCCAGCAGCCTACGGACTAGCGTGAACACCGGGGAGCTGTTTTTT.